Below are 15 T cell receptor beta chains sequenced from a single sample in a study of shared clonotypes between healthy human individuals. TCRdb's table, derived via immunoSEQ multiplex PCR, lists solely in-frame clones and lacks some. The sample holds some 680,000 clones, around 78% seen once. Sequenced material: memory CD4+ T cells sorted from blood. This sample's subset: CD45RA-negative fraction. The receptors derive from a woman aged 25 to 45 in good health.

CDR3 sequence reads: CASSQTAVFSNYGYTF. CDR3 in DNA: TGCGCCAGCAGCCAGACGGCAGTATTTTCTAACTATGGCTACACCTTC. The V and J genes are TRBV4-1 and TRBJ1-2; D ambiguous. Germline assignment: CDR1 MGHRA and CDR2 YSYEKL. The ends were cut back, 3 bases at V and 0 bases at J, with 14 bases in the middle. The CDR3 loop spans 16 amino acids.

The J gene is TRBJ1-5, the V gene TRBV4-1; D uncertain. The ends were cut back, 1 base at V and 6 bases at J, with 19 bases in the middle. The CDR3 sequence is 17 residues long. Germline CDR1 is MGHRA and CDR2 is YSYEKL. CDR3 in DNA: TGCGCCAGCAGCCAAGTTGATATGGGTCTTTATCGTCAGCCCCAGCATTTT. As protein: CASSQVDMGLYRQPQHF.

This clone was seen once. DNA of the CDR3: TGTGCCAGCAGTTCGCCTCCTAAAACGCTATTAGGCTACACCTTC. Translation gives CASSSPPKTLLGYTF. The rearrangement links TRBV28 to TRBJ1-2, with D hard to call. V dropped 4 bases and J dropped 8 bases, with 20 bases sitting between them. This CDR3 has 15 amino acids. Germline V gene data show CDR1 as MDHEN and CDR2 as SYDVKM.

CDR3 protein: CASSLARNIQYF. CDR3 DNA: TGTGCCAGCAGCTTAGCCAGGAACATTCAGTACTTC. The gene calls are TRBV7-9 and TRBJ2-4, with no clear D. Germline-derived CDR1 and CDR2 are SEHNR and FQNEAQ (reference sequence). The V and J ends lost 0 bases and 7 bases respectively, with 4 bases between them. The CDR3 is 12 residues long.

The gene calls are TRBV18 and TRBJ2-7; TRBD1 agrees at 7 bases. The germline V gene has CDR1 KGHSH and CDR2 LQKENI. The CDR3 consists of 17 residues. The ends lost 3 bases at V and 4 bases at J; junction bases unmatched: 15. CDR3 sequence (DNA): TGTGCCAGCTCACCCCCGAGGGGGCCTTTTCCCAATTACGAGCAGTACTTC. This codes for CASSPPRGPFPNYEQYF. The variable domain in full, completed from reference TRBV18 and TRBJ2-7, reads NAGVMQNPRHLVRRRGQEARLRCSPMKGHSHVYWYRQLPEEGLKFMVYLQKENIIDESGMPKERFSAEFPKEGPSILRIQQVVRGDSAAYFCASSPPRGPFPNYEQYFGPGTRLTVT.

The chain links TRBV28 to TRBJ2-2; 12 bases line up with TRBD2. Germline trimming cut 4 bases from V and 7 bases from J; bases unmatched to any gene: 19. The CDR3 has 20 amino acids. Looked up from germline, CDR1 is MDHEN and CDR2 is SYDVKM. CDR3 protein: CASSSQGSPSGRAPGGELFF. As DNA, the CDR3 is TGTGCCAGCAGTTCCCAGGGGAGTCCTAGCGGGAGGGCCCCGGGCGGGGAGCTGTTTTTT.

This clone occurred a few times. This rearrangement joins TRBV2 to TRBJ1-2, with 7 bases fitting TRBD1. V gave up 6 bases and J gave up 7 bases; unmatched junction bases: 5. CDR1 and CDR2 from the germline V gene are SNHLY and FYNNEI. The CDR3 is 12 residues long. The CDR3 region has the DNA TGTGCCAGCAGCTCCAGGGGGGGTGGCTACACCTTC. Translating gives CASSSRGGGYTF.

This clone was recorded many times. The chain joins TRBV5-1 to TRBJ2-2; D is uncertain. CDR1 and CDR2 (germline): SGHRS, YFSETQ. The ends were cut back, 0 bases at V and 4 bases at J, with 4 bases in the middle. This CDR3 is 13 amino acids long. CDR3 loop: CASSLDVTGELFF. The DNA for the CDR3 is TGCGCCAGCAGCTTGGACGTCACCGGGGAGCTGTTTTTT.

The J gene is TRBJ1-2, the V gene TRBV4-1; a possible D gene is TRBD1 (6 bases). Germline CDR1 MGHRA, CDR2 YSYEKL. This CDR3 has 16 amino acids. The V and J ends lost 1 base and 4 bases respectively, with 16 bases between them. The DNA for the CDR3 is TGCGCCAGCAGCCAAGTTCCGGGGGGGCAGACCTATGGCTACACCTTC. It codes for CASSQVPGGQTYGYTF.

This clone was recorded a few times. The rearrangement uses TRBV6-5 and TRBJ1-4; D remains unclear. CDR3 length: 15 residues. Germline CDR1 MNHEY, CDR2 SVGAGI. V was clipped by 8 bases and J by 2 bases, with 15 bases between them. The CDR3 region is CASRRQVGTNEKLFF. CDR3 bases: TGTGCCAGCCGGCGGCAGGTTGGGACTAATGAAAAACTGTTTTTT.

J is TRBJ2-6 and V is TRBV30; no clear D. Per the germline V gene, CDR1 is GTSNPN and CDR2 is SVGIG (reference sequence). Deletions cut 8 bases from V and 0 bases from J, with 8 bases between. This CDR3 comprises 13 residues. This CDR3 is CAGVSSGANVLTF. The CDR3 DNA follows: TGTGCCGGTGTCAGCTCTGGGGCCAACGTCCTGACTTTC. Using reference TRBV30 and TRBJ2-6 for the parts outside the CDR3, the full variable domain is SQTIHQWPATLVQPVGSPLSLECTVEGTSNPNLYWYRQAAGRGLQLLFYSVGIGQISSEVPQNLSASRPQDRQFILSSKKLLLSDSGFYLCAGVSSGANVLTFGAGSRLTVL.

The chain has TRBV7-9 and TRBJ2-3; D gene ambiguous. V was pared by 5 bases and J by 2 bases, with 8 bases between. The V gene's germline CDR1 is SEHNR and CDR2 FQNEAQ (reference sequence). The CDR3 has 13 amino acids. CDR3 nucleotides: TGTGCCAGCAGCCGTCACCTCACAGATACGCAGTATTTT. It codes for CASSRHLTDTQYF.

V usage is TRBV6-1 and J usage is TRBJ2-2; the D is unclear. V was trimmed by 0 bases and J by 1 base, leaving 9 bases between them. The CDR3 spans 16 residues. Looked up from germline, CDR1 is MNHNS and CDR2 is SASEGT. The CDR3 sequence is CASSEARQMNTGELFF. CDR3 coding DNA: TGTGCCAGCAGTGAAGCTCGGCAGATGAACACCGGGGAGCTGTTTTTT.

The genes are TRBV28 and TRBJ2-6; perhaps TRBD1 as D (5 bases). The V and J ends lost 2 bases and 4 bases respectively, with 18 bases between them. Germline assignment: CDR1 MDHEN and CDR2 SYDVKM. This CDR3 spans 18 amino acids. CDR3 loop: CASSLKGPGSLGANVLTF. The DNA of the CDR3 is TGTGCCAGCAGTTTAAAGGGCCCAGGGTCACTGGGGGCCAACGTCCTGACTTTC.

CDR3 in amino acids: CASSLASGNTGELFF. The CDR3 DNA is TGTGCCAGCAGTTTAGCTTCGGGGAACACCGGGGAGCTGTTTTTT. The chain recombines TRBV6-5 with TRBJ2-2; D is unclear. The CDR3 spans 15 residues. V was clipped by 4 bases and J by 1 base, with 10 bases between them. Germline values: CDR1 MNHEY, CDR2 SVGAGI.